Shown below are 5 T cell receptor beta chains from a single sample sequenced in a study of Ad26.COV2.S vaccination and SARS-CoV-2 variants. TCRdb keeps only in-frame clones here, not all; method: immunoSEQ multiplex PCR. This sample carries around 250,000 clones, roughly 85% of them seen once, and the ten largest clones take under 3%. Sample treatment: around 19 received Ad26.COV2.S at low or high dose, single or two shots; about 5 received placebo; per-sample allocation not given. Following the first vaccine or placebo injection, samples were taken on day 63. Sequences were derived from peripheral blood, sampled in a trial of Ad26.COV2.S vaccine versus placebo. Every receptor here comes from a person between 18 and 65 years old who received the Ad26.COV2.S COVID-19 vaccine or a placebo.

The rearrangement uses TRBV30 and TRBJ2-2; 9 nucleotides agree with TRBD2. CDR3 length: 17 residues. Germline CDR1 reads GTSNPN; CDR2 reads SVGIG (reference sequence). V was pared by 0 bases and J by 7 bases, with 12 bases of the junction left unmatched. The DNA of the CDR3 is TGTGCCTGGAGTGTCTGGCGGGAGGGCCCTTTTTACGGGGAGCTGTTTTTT. This sequence encodes CAWSVWREGPFYGELFF.

This chain joins TRBV6-5 and TRBJ1-1; D possibly corresponds to TRBD1 (6 bases). Per germline, CDR1 MNHEY and CDR2 SVGAGI. The CDR3 runs to 14 residues. The V gene lost 7 bases and the J gene lost 7 bases, with 19 bases spanning the gap. The CDR3 reads CASIRGQGVDEAFF. DNA of the CDR3: TGTGCCAGCATCAGGGGCCAGGGAGTAGATGAAGCTTTCTTT.

V and J are TRBV9 and TRBJ2-1; 9 bases match TRBD2. The V gene's germline CDR1 is SGDLS and CDR2 YYNGEE. With V trimmed by 0 bases and J by 8 bases, 9 bases remained unmatched. CDR3 length equals 16 residues. The CDR3 sequence is CASSVGGGGANYEQFF. The CDR3 DNA reads as TGTGCCAGCAGCGTAGGTGGCGGGGGGGCGAACTATGAGCAGTTCTTC.

This rearrangement joins TRBV11-2 to TRBJ1-1; no reliable D call. CDR1 is SGHAT, CDR2 FQNNGV, per germline. This CDR3 spans 14 amino acids. The V end was cut by 7 bases, the J end by 0 bases, with 12 bases between. DNA of the CDR3: TGTGCCAGCACCCTCGGGGAGTTGAACACTGAAGCTTTCTTT. Amino acid sequence: CASTLGELNTEAFF.

The gene calls are TRBV18 and TRBJ2-2, with D possibly TRBD1 on 6 matching bases. The CDR3 has 17 residues. The germline V gene has CDR1 KGHSH and CDR2 LQKENI. V lost 5 bases, J lost 4 bases, and 20 bases lay in between. The CDR3 reads CASSFTGIGVVTGELFF. CDR3 nucleotide sequence: TGTGCCAGCTCATTCACAGGGATAGGCGTGGTCACCGGGGAGCTGTTTTTT.